A single sample is the source of the 2 T cell receptor beta chains below, sequenced in a study of tumor-infiltrating lymphocytes in primary liver carcinoma (dated by TCRdb to about 2017). Sequencing took place on an Illumina HiSeq 2500. Starting from 450 to 500 ng total RNA, TCRbeta-specific cDNA was produced by reverse transcription with a constant-region primer and ProtoScript II reverse transcriptase. Three nested multiplex PCR rounds, following a slightly modified ARM-PCR procedure, were used to build the TCRbeta libraries. Multiplex TRBV1-TRBV30 forward primers and a Cbeta reverse primer were used in the first two PCR rounds, each of which was run for approximately 9 cycles. The raw public data were reprocessed by TCRdb itself: fastp quality trimming at Q25, MiXCR clonotype calling, in-frame beta chains only. Rows with one shared CDR3 protein collapse into an entry with the most common genes and DNA. This sample gives about 320,000 distinct CDR3 sequences in total; nearly 60% of them show up just once. The top ten clonotypes cover approximately 15% of the sample.

TRIzol reagent was used to extract blood RNA from unsorted whole blood, while the DNeasy Blood & Tissue kit provided the germline DNA. The sequenced sample was peripheral blood. The receptors originated from a woman aged 30 to 39 with primary liver carcinoma and hepatitis B virus infection.

In the case of this clonotype: At one end the junction does not follow the germline gene, possibly because of a read error. The chain carries TRBV6-5 and TRBJ2-2; possible D gene TRBD2, 5 bases. Germline loops: CDR1 MNHEY, CDR2 SVGAGI. This CDR3 has 13 residues. CDR3 nucleotides: TGTGCCAGCCTCCGCTTAGGTACCGGGGAGCTGTTTTTC. It codes for CASLRLGTGELFF.

The V call is TRBV30, the J call TRBJ2-3, with 14 bases identical to TRBD2. CDR1 and CDR2 (germline): GTSNPN, SVGIG (reference sequence). Losses at the gene ends were 3 bases for V and 12 bases for J; bases not matched to a gene: 8. CDR3 length: 14 residues. The CDR3 DNA reads TGTGCCTGGAGCGGGACTAGCGGGAGTGTGACACAGTATTTT. Protein: CAWSGTSGSVTQYF.